The 26 T cell receptor beta chains reported below all come from one sample, sequenced in a study of blood T cell repertoires in COVID-19. The data were produced by immunoSEQ multiplex PCR, yet TCRdb's version contains in-frame clones alone and is incomplete. The sample includes some 250,000 clones, roughly 86% of them seen just once. The sequenced sample was peripheral blood. The receptors shown here come from a woman aged 55-69 years with COVID-19, enrolled during active disease.

This chain joins TRBV5-1 and TRBJ1-4; D perhaps matches TRBD1 (6 bases). This CDR3 spans 15 amino acids. CDR1 and CDR2 (germline): SGHRS, YFSETQ. The V and J ends lost 0 bases and 6 bases respectively, with 12 bases between them. The CDR3 spells CASSLDRGGHEKLFF. CDR3 bases: TGCGCCAGCAGCTTGGATAGGGGGGGTCATGAAAAACTGTTTTTT.

The table lists this clone with a count of one. The chain combines TRBV5-1 with TRBJ2-6, with D perhaps TRBD1 (5 bases). V was cut by 4 bases and J by 2 bases, with 10 bases left in between. Germline V gene data show CDR1 as SGHRS and CDR2 as YFSETQ. The CDR3 spans 15 residues. CDR3 in amino acids: CASSLQVTGANVLTF. The CDR3 DNA reads as TGCGCCAGCAGCCTACAGGTCACTGGGGCCAACGTCCTGACTTTC.

This clone was recorded once. This chain uses TRBV28 with TRBJ1-2, with D maybe TRBD1 (5 bases). Per the germline V gene, CDR1 is MDHEN and CDR2 is SYDVKM. V was shortened by 6 bases and J by 4 bases, with 21 bases between the two germline ends. There are 16 residues in the CDR3. As DNA, the CDR3 is TGTGCCAGCAGCCCCGACGCTGGGGCGAGTACCTATGGCTACACCTTC. Translated, it gives CASSPDAGASTYGYTF.

V usage is TRBV3-1 (or the pseudogene TRBV3-2) and J usage is TRBJ1-1, with 8 positions matching TRBD1. CDR1 and CDR2 from the germline V gene are LGHDT and YNNKEL (reference sequence). Germline trimming cut 1 base from V and 4 bases from J; bases unmatched to any gene: 5. The CDR3 has 15 amino acids. The CDR3 reads CASSQVRGPSTEAFF. The CDR3 DNA reads TGTGCCAGCAGCCAAGTCAGGGGGCCTAGCACTGAAGCTTTCTTT.

The rearrangement uses TRBV28 and TRBJ2-1, with 7 bases identical to TRBD1. The junction had 12 bases not matched to a gene; V was cut back by 7 bases and J by 3 bases. Looked up from germline, CDR1 is MDHEN and CDR2 is SYDVKM. The CDR3 consists of 16 residues. Here the CDR3 reads CASTPYRTGIYNEQFF. The CDR3, as DNA: TGTGCCAGCACCCCGTATAGGACAGGCATCTACAATGAGCAGTTCTTC.

This clone has just one count. This sequence joins TRBV2 and TRBJ1-6; D not certain. In germline, CDR1 is SNHLY, CDR2 FYNNEI. This CDR3 has 13 amino acids. The V gene lost 6 bases and the J gene lost 10 bases, with 13 bases spanning the gap. In nucleotides, the CDR3 is TGTGCCAGCAGCTCTCCAGGAGGGTCACCCCTCCACTTT. It encodes CASSSPGGSPLHF.

The chain uses TRBV29-1 and TRBJ2-3; 8 bases are a match to TRBD1. The ends lost 3 bases at V and 2 bases at J; junction bases unmatched: 7. Germline CDR1 reads SQVTM; CDR2 reads ANQGSEA. The CDR3 length is 15 residues. CDR3: CSVDFRDRLTDTQYF. The CDR3 DNA reads as TGCAGCGTTGACTTCCGGGACAGGCTCACAGATACGCAGTATTTT.

The chain has TRBV5-4 and TRBJ2-1, with D perhaps TRBD2 (5 bases). Per germline, CDR1 SGHNT and CDR2 YYREEE (reference sequence). Trimming pared 5 bases from V and 4 bases from J, leaving 16 bases between. The CDR3 sequence is 15 residues long. The CDR3 DNA reads TGTGCCAGCAGACGTACTAGAAGAGATTACAATGAGCAGTTCTTC. As protein: CASRRTRRDYNEQFF. The whole variable domain, remainder taken from reference TRBV5-4 and TRBJ2-1, is ETGVTQSPTHLIKTRGQQVTLRCSSQSGHNTVSWYQQALGQGPQFIFQYYREEENGRGNFPPRFSGLQFPNYSSELNVNALELDDSALYLCASRRTRRDYNEQFFGPGTRLTVL.

This clone appeared once. The rearrangement uses TRBV5-6 and TRBJ1-2; TRBD1 matches 8 bases. J was trimmed by 6 bases and V by 3 bases; bases with no gene match: 13. Germline CDR1 is SGHDT and CDR2 is YYEEEE. CDR3 length: 16 amino acids. CDR3 sequence: CASSWRTGPDSHGYTF. CDR3 bases: TGTGCCAGCAGCTGGCGGACAGGGCCTGACTCGCATGGCTACACCTTC.

This chain uses TRBV23-1 with TRBJ2-1; possible D gene TRBD1, 6 bases. TRBV23-1 is sorted into the ORF group, with uncertain function. V lost 8 bases to trimming and J lost 6 bases, with 14 bases between them. This CDR3 has 13 amino acids. For the CDR3, the DNA is TGCGCCAGCCCCAGGGGTGGCCTCAATGAGCAGTTCTTC. Residues: CASPRGGLNEQFF.

The J gene is TRBJ2-5, the V gene TRBV3-1 (or the pseudogene TRBV3-2); 9 nucleotides agree with TRBD1. The CDR3 is 16 amino acids. The germline gives CDR1 LGHDT, CDR2 YNNKEL (reference sequence). The V segment lost 4 bases and the J segment 5 bases; nucleotides outside the gene matches: 11. The CDR3 coding sequence is TGTGCCAGCAGCCTTACGCCGGGACAGGGAGCGGAGACCCAGTACTTC. Translating it yields CASSLTPGQGAETQYF.

The chain is built from TRBV11-3 and TRBJ2-1, with 11 bases identical to TRBD2. This CDR3 is 16 amino acids long. Per the germline V gene, CDR1 is SGHNT and CDR2 is YENEEA. V gave up 5 bases and J gave up 8 bases; unmatched junction bases: 11. The CDR3 protein is CASSLSGTSGVDEQFF. In DNA, the CDR3 is TGTGCCAGCAGCCTGAGTGGGACTAGCGGTGTCGATGAGCAGTTCTTC.

The CDR3, as DNA: TGCAGCGCAAGGACAGGGGTGGAAAAACTGTTTTTT. Its translation: CSARTGVEKLFF. The chain joins TRBV29-1 to TRBJ1-4, with TRBD1 matching 9 bases. V lost 7 bases, J lost 8 bases, and 5 bases stayed unmatched. Germline loops: CDR1 SQVTM, CDR2 ANQGSEA. The CDR3 loop spans 12 amino acids. Looking up the rest from reference TRBV29-1 and TRBJ1-4 gives the full variable domain: SAVISQKPSRDICQRGTSLTIQCQVDSQVTMMFWYRQQPGQSLTLIATANQGSEATYESGFVIDKFPISRPNLTFSTLTVSNMSPEDSSIYLCSARTGVEKLFFGSGTQLSVL.

The chain links TRBV4-1 to TRBJ2-7; TRBD1 aligns across 8 bases. Per germline, CDR1 MGHRA and CDR2 YSYEKL. This CDR3 region has 16 residues. J gave up 2 bases and V 1 base, and 7 bases lay outside the gene matches. CDR3 in DNA: TGCGCCAGCAGCCAAGCAGACAGGGGTCACCCCTACGAGCAGTACTTC. Protein: CASSQADRGHPYEQYF.

The V call is TRBV2, the J call TRBJ1-2; D is possibly TRBD1 (5 bases). Germline CDR1 and CDR2: SNHLY and FYNNEI. The CDR3 is 15 amino acids. Trimming stripped 0 bases from V and 7 bases from J, with 15 bases between. The CDR3 region is CASSEANRPGSGYTF. CDR3 DNA: TGTGCCAGCAGTGAAGCCAACAGGCCTGGTTCTGGCTACACCTTC.

This chain connects TRBV7-9 to TRBJ2-7; D not certain. The germline V gene encodes CDR1 SEHNR and CDR2 FQNEAQ (reference sequence). Trimming took off 5 bases at V and 4 bases at J, with 21 bases between the two ends. The CDR3 length is 16 residues. The CDR3 nucleotides are TGTGCCAGCAGCCAAGCCCGCTTCCTCCCTCATTACGAGCAGTACTTC. It yields the protein CASSQARFLPHYEQYF.

The V and J genes are TRBV7-2 and TRBJ2-1; D not certain. Germline V gene data show CDR1 as SGHTA and CDR2 as FQGNSA. The CDR3 is made up of 14 amino acids. Trimming stripped 4 bases from V and 7 bases from J, with 14 bases between. CDR3: CASSYMVSRNEQFF. CDR3 DNA sequence: TGTGCCAGCAGCTACATGGTCAGTCGTAATGAGCAGTTCTTC.

J is TRBJ2-2 and V is TRBV5-1; 7 bases are a match to TRBD2. J lost 6 bases, V lost 4 bases, and 9 bases had no gene match. Per the germline V gene, CDR1 is SGHRS and CDR2 is YFSETQ. The CDR3 sequence is 15 residues long. In DNA form, the CDR3 reads TGCGCCAGCAGCCCGTCCCAGCGGGAAGCCGGGGAGCTGTTTTTT. Encoded protein: CASSPSQREAGELFF. Using reference TRBV5-1 and TRBJ2-2 for the parts outside the CDR3, the full variable domain is KAGVTQTPRYLIKTRGQQVTLSCSPISGHRSVSWYQQTPGQGLQFLFEYFSETQRNKGNFPGRFSGRQFSNSRSEMNVSTLELGDSALYLCASSPSQREAGELFFGEGSRLTVL.

There are a few counts of this clone. This chain joins TRBV29-1 and TRBJ1-6; D ambiguous. Germline CDR1 reads SQVTM; CDR2 reads ANQGSEA. The CDR3 has 12 residues. Trimming removed 7 bases from V and 6 bases from J, with 10 bases in between. This chain's CDR3 is CSAGWANSPLHF. The CDR3 DNA reads TGCAGCGCTGGGTGGGCTAATTCACCCCTCCACTTT.

This sequence joins TRBV5-1 and TRBJ2-7; 10 bases agree with TRBD2. The CDR3 runs 19 residues. CDR1 SGHRS and CDR2 YFSETQ come from the germline V gene. V was clipped by 1 base and J by 2 bases; unmatched bases: 15. The CDR3 DNA reads TGCGCCAGCAGCTTGAAGAGGCCTAGCGGGGGAACCGCAGCCTACGAGCAGTACTTC. It yields the protein CASSLKRPSGGTAAYEQYF.

The chain has TRBV5-6 and TRBJ2-2, with 12 bases that match TRBD2. CDR3 size: 16 residues. From germline, CDR1 is SGHDT and CDR2 YYEEEE. V gave up 4 bases and J gave up 6 bases; unmatched junction bases: 7. The CDR3 nucleotides are TGTGCCAGCAGCAGCCAAGCTAGCGGGAGGGCCGGGGAGCTGTTTTTT. Its translation: CASSSQASGRAGELFF.

The V gene is TRBV12-3 or TRBV12-4, the J gene TRBJ1-5; D is uncertain. The CDR3 has 13 residues. Trimming pared 8 bases from V and 6 bases from J, leaving 14 bases between. CDR3 DNA: TGTGCCAGCCAACCCACCGGGTTTCAGCCCCAGCATTTT. This gives the protein CASQPTGFQPQHF.

The J gene is TRBJ2-5, the V gene TRBV3-1 (or the pseudogene TRBV3-2); maybe TRBD1 (6 bases). The V end lost 5 bases, the J end lost 0 bases, and 16 bases lay between the germline ends. Germline assignment: CDR1 LGHDT and CDR2 YNNKEL (reference sequence). The CDR3 covers 16 residues. The CDR3, as DNA: TGTGCCAGCAGCACCCGGGACACCTGGTACCAAGAGACCCAGTACTTC. Encoded protein: CASSTRDTWYQETQYF.

In nucleotides, the CDR3 is TGTGCCGGGGGAGGAGGGCTAGCGGGATGGAACGAGCAGTACTTC. This translates into CAGGGGLAGWNEQYF. The V and J genes are TRBV2 and TRBJ2-7; TRBD2 matches at 9 bases. CDR3 length: 15 residues. Germline V CDR1 and CDR2: SNHLY, FYNNEI. The V segment lost 11 bases and the J segment 5 bases; nucleotides outside the gene matches: 16.

The gene calls are TRBV30 and TRBJ1-3; no definite D call. This CDR3 spans 15 amino acids. Germline assignment: CDR1 GTSNPN and CDR2 SVGIG (reference sequence). The V end lost 0 bases, the J end lost 3 bases, and 12 bases lay between the germline ends. The CDR3 loop reads CAWSVGRAGGNTIYF. The CDR3 DNA follows: TGTGCCTGGAGTGTAGGCCGGGCGGGTGGAAACACCATATATTTT.

The rearrangement joins TRBV10-1 to TRBJ1-1; possibly TRBD1 for D (6 bases). This CDR3 has 14 amino acids. The V gene's germline CDR1 is WNHNN and CDR2 SYGVQD (reference sequence). V was cut by 3 bases and J by 8 bases, with 16 bases left in between. The CDR3 sequence is CASSDQRGGVEAFF. For the CDR3, the DNA is TGCGCCAGCAGTGACCAAAGGGGGGGCGTAGAAGCTTTCTTT.